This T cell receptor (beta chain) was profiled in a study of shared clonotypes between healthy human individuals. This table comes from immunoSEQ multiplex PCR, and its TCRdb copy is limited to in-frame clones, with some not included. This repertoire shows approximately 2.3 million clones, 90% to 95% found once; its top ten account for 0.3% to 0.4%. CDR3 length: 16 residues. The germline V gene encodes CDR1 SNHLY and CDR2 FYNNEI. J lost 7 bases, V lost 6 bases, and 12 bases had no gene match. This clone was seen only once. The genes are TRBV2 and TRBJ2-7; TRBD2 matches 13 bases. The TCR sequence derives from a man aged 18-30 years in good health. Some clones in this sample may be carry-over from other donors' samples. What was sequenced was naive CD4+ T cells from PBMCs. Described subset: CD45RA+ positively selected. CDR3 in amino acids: CASSVTFTSGRGEQYF. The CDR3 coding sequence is TGTGCCAGCAGCGTCACCTTCACTAGCGGGAGGGGGGAGCAGTACTTC.